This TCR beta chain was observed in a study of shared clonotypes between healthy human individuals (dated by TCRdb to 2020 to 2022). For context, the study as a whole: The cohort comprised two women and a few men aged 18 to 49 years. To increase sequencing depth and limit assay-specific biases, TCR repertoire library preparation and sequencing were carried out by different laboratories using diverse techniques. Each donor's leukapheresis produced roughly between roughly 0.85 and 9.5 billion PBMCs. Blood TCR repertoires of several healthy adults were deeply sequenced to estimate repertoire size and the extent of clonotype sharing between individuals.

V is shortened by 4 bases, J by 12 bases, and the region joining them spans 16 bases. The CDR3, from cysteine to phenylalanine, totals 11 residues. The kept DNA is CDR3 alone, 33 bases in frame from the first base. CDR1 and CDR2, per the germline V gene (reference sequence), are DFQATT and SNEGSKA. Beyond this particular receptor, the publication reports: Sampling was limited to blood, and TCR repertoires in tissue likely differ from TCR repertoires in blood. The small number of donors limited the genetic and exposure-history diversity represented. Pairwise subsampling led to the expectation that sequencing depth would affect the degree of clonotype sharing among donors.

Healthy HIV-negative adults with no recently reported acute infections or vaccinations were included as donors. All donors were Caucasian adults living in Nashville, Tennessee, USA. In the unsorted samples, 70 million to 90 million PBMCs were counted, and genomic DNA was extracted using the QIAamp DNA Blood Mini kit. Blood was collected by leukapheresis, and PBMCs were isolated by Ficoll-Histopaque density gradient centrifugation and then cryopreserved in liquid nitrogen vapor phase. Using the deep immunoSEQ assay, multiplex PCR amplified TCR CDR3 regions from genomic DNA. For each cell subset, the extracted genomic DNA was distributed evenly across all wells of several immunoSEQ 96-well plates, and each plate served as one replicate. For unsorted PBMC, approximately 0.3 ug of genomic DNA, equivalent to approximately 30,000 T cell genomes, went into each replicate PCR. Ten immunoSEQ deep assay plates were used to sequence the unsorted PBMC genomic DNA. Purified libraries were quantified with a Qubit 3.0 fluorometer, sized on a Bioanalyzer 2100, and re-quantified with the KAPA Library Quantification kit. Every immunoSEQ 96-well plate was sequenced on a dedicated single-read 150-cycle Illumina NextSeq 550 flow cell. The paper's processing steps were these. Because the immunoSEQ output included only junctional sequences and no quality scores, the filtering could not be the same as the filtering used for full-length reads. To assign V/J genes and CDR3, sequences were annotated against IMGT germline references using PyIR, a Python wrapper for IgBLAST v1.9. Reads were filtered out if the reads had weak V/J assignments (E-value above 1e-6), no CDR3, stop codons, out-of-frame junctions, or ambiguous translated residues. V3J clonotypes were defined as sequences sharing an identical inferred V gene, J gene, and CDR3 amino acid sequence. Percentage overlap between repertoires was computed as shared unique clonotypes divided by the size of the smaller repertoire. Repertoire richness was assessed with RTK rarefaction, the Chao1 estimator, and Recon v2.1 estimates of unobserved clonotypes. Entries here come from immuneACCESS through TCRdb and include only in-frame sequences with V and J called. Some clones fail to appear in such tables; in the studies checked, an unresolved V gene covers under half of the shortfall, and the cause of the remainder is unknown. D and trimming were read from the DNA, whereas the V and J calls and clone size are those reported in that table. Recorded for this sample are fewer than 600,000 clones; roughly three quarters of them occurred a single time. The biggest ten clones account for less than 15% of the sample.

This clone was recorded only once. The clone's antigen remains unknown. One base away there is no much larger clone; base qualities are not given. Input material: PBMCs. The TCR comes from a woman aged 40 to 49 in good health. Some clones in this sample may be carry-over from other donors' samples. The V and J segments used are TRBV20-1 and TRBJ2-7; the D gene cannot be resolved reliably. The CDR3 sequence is CSATPGPTSYF. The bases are TGCAGTGCTACACCCGGACCGACGTCGTACTTC.